This TCR beta chain was captured in a study of blood T cell repertoires in COVID-19. The V gene end was trimmed by 1 base and the J gene end by 2 bases; junction bases not matched to a gene: 4. The CDR3 consists of 15 residues. CDR1 is SGHAT, CDR2 FQDESV, per germline (reference sequence). The method was immunoSEQ multiplex PCR; TCRdb's version includes in-frame clones alone and lacks a portion of them. The sample yields about 140,000 clones, roughly 84% seen once. This receptor was taken from an older woman with acute or convalescent COVID-19. This chain links TRBV11-1 with TRBJ2-7; 8 bases line up with TRBD1. Sequences were obtained from peripheral blood. For the CDR3, the DNA is TGTGCCAGCAGCTTAGAGGGGACAGGTCCCTACGAGCAGTACTTC. Its protein is CASSLEGTGPYEQYF.